Listed below are T cell receptor beta chains from one sample, sequenced in a study of shared clonotypes between healthy human individuals. Using immunoSEQ multiplex PCR, the repertoire was profiled, and TCRdb retains in-frame clones only, with some absent. The table records about 2.5 million clones, just under 95% of them present only once. The sequenced material came from naive CD4+ T cells from PBMCs. These receptors were obtained from a man aged 18 to 30 in good health. Some clones in this sample may be carry-over from other donors' samples. The CDR3 runs from the conserved cysteine through the conserved F or W. D genes are given only for firm matches. For some rows the clone size is stated as once, few or many, or as a class when expanded; others skip it.

CDR3 length | J gene | D gene | V gene | clone size | CDR3 protein | CDR3 DNA
13 | TRBJ1-5 | NA | TRBV6-6 | NA | CASSYSRGLDQHF | TGTGCCAGCAGTTATTCTCGTGGGCTGGACCAGCATTTT
15 | TRBJ2-1 | TRBD2 | TRBV7-8 | NA | CASSFREGGRDEQFF | TGTGCCAGCAGCTTCCGGGAGGGCGGTAGGGATGAGCAGTTCTTC
16 | TRBJ2-1 | TRBD1 | TRBV14 | NA | CASSQDWDRAYNEQFF | TGTGCCAGCAGCCAAGATTGGGACAGGGCGTACAATGAGCAGTTCTTC
14 | TRBJ1-6 | NA | TRBV7-8 | NA | CASSSDRSNSPLHF | TGTGCCAGCAGCTCAGACCGGAGTAATTCACCCCTCCACTTT
12 | TRBJ2-7 | NA | TRBV28 | NA | CASSRVPYEQYF | TGTGCCAGCTCGAGGGTCCCCTACGAGCAGTACTTC
14 | TRBJ2-1 | NA | TRBV7-8 | NA | CASSYGREPNEQFF | TGTGCCAGCAGCTACGGCAGGGAACCCAATGAGCAGTTCTTC
15 | TRBJ1-2 | TRBD1 | TRBV5-8 | NA | CASSLVSAGGYGYTF | TGTGCCAGCAGCTTGGTCTCAGCAGGGGGCTATGGCTACACCTTC
18 | TRBJ2-6 | TRBD2 | TRBV7-2 | NA | CASSPSGGFRTGANVLTF | TGTGCCAGCAGCCCCTCGGGGGGTTTTAGGACCGGGGCCAACGTCCTGACTTTC
15 | TRBJ2-4 | TRBD2 | TRBV6-1 | once | CASSDGGRHKNIQYF | TGTGCCAGCAGTGACGGCGGGAGGCACAAAAACATTCAGTACTTC
15 | TRBJ1-5 | NA | TRBV19 | NA | CASSILGQLNQPQHF | TGTGCCAGTAGTATTCTTGGACAGCTCAATCAGCCCCAGCATTTT
14 | TRBJ2-3 | TRBD2 | TRBV11-3 | NA | CASSPGRGPDTQYF | TGTGCCAGCAGCCCGGGGAGGGGCCCAGATACGCAGTATTTT
14 | TRBJ2-7 | TRBD2 | TRBV10-3 | NA | CAISEGRGSYEQYF | TGTGCCATCAGTGAGGGGAGGGGATCCTACGAGCAGTACTTC
14 | TRBJ2-7 | NA | TRBV28 | NA | CASSVWTVTYEQYF | TGTGCCAGCAGTGTTTGGACAGTCACCTACGAGCAGTACTTC
16 | TRBJ2-7 | NA | TRBV14 | NA | CASSPTGTINYYEQYF | TGTGCCAGCAGCCCGACCGGGACAATTAATTACTACGAGCAGTACTTC
14 | TRBJ2-1 | TRBD2 | TRBV9 | NA | CASSKRASGNEQFF | TGTGCCAGCAGCAAAAGGGCTAGCGGCAATGAGCAGTTCTTC
16 | TRBJ1-5 | NA | TRBV28 | NA | CASILGVNPSNQPQHF | TGTGCCAGCATCCTGGGGGTCAACCCCAGCAATCAGCCCCAGCATTTT
13 | TRBJ2-2 | NA | TRBV2 | NA | CASRQGNTGELFF | TGTGCCAGCAGACAGGGTAACACCGGGGAGCTGTTTTTT
13 | TRBJ1-1 | NA | TRBV19 | few | CASSPGTRGWMIF | TGTGCCAGTAGCCCAGGGACGCGCGGCTGGATGATCTTT
13 | TRBJ1-2 | TRBD1 | TRBV5-1 | NA | CASGTGEVYGYTF | TGCGCCAGCGGTACAGGGGAAGTCTATGGCTACACCTTC
18 | TRBJ2-4 | NA | TRBV15 | NA | CATSRDPGAGLAKNIQYF | TGTGCCACCAGCAGAGATCCGGGGGCAGGGCTAGCCAAAAACATTCAGTACTTC
13 | TRBJ2-7 | NA | TRBV27 | NA | CASSSRGSYEQYF | TGTGCCAGCAGTTCAAGGGGTTCCTACGAGCAGTACTTC
17 | TRBJ1-2 | TRBD1 | TRBV5-1 | NA | CASSGAGTGTLGLGYTF | TGCGCCAGCAGCGGAGCCGGGACAGGGACTCTCGGTTTGGGCTACACCTTC
13 | TRBJ1-1 | TRBD1 | TRBV7-9 | once | CASGQDRYTEAFF | TGTGCCAGCGGCCAGGACAGGTACACTGAAGCTTTCTTT
15 | TRBJ1-5 | NA | TRBV7-9 | few | CASSLAGAPNQPQHF | TGTGCCAGCAGCTTAGCTGGAGCCCCCAATCAGCCCCAGCATTTT
15 | TRBJ1-1 | NA | TRBV11-2 | NA | CASSPWSTARTEAFF | TGTGCCAGCAGCCCCTGGAGCACGGCTCGAACTGAAGCTTTCTTT
13 | TRBJ2-7 | NA | TRBV18 | NA | CASSIGSSYEQYF | TGTGCCAGCTCAATAGGGAGCTCCTACGAGCAGTACTTC
13 | TRBJ2-7 | NA | TRBV4-2 | NA | CASSQRGFGEQYF | TGTGCCAGCAGCCAAAGGGGGTTTGGCGAGCAGTACTTC
14 | TRBJ2-7 | NA | TRBV10-3 | NA | CAISGPRVTYEQYF | TGTGCCATCAGTGGACCCAGGGTTACCTACGAGCAGTACTTC
12 | TRBJ2-7 | TRBD1 | TRBV25-1 | NA | CASRRGRGEQYF | TGTGCCAGCAGAAGGGGGCGCGGTGAGCAGTACTTC
12 | TRBJ2-7 | NA | TRBV29-1 | NA | CSVGGDSGEQYF | TGCAGCGTTGGCGGGGACAGTGGCGAGCAGTACTTC
12 | TRBJ2-7 | NA | TRBV11-2 | once | CASSRDRGPQYF | TGTGCCAGCAGCCGCGACCGGGGCCCTCAGTACTTC
13 | TRBJ2-7 | TRBD1 | TRBV9 | once | CASRHQGAYEQYF | TGTGCCAGCAGGCATCAGGGGGCCTACGAGCAGTACTTC
13 | TRBJ1-1 | NA | TRBV19 | NA | CASSKGPNTEAFF | TGTGCCAGTAGTAAGGGACCGAACACTGAAGCTTTCTTT
15 | TRBJ1-1 | TRBD1 | TRBV2 | NA | CASSPRQGSNTEAFF | TGTGCCAGCAGTCCGCGACAGGGGTCCAACACTGAAGCTTTCTTT
11 | TRBJ2-1 | NA | TRBV7-2 | NA | CASSLQNEQFF | TGTGCCAGCAGCCTACAAAATGAGCAGTTCTTC
12 | TRBJ1-1 | NA | TRBV29-1 | few | CSVSDKNTEAFF | TGCAGCGTATCCGACAAGAACACTGAAGCTTTCTTT
16 | TRBJ2-1 | TRBD2 | TRBV11-1 | NA | CASSFRAGGGIDEQFF | TGTGCCAGCAGCTTTAGAGCGGGAGGAGGTATCGATGAGCAGTTCTTC
13 | TRBJ2-3 | NA | TRBV11-3 | NA | CASSLRGTDTQYF | TGTGCCAGCAGCTTGCGAGGCACAGATACGCAGTATTTT
15 | TRBJ2-7 | TRBD1 | TRBV5-1 | NA | CASSYPGQGVDEQYF | TGCGCCAGCAGCTACCCGGGACAGGGGGTAGACGAGCAGTACTTC
14 | TRBJ2-7 | NA | TRBV5-1 | once | CASSLLRTSYEQYF | TGCGCCAGCAGCTTGTTACGGACGTCCTACGAGCAGTACTTC
14 | TRBJ1-2 | TRBD1 | TRBV29-1 | NA | CSVESGQGAYGYTF | TGCAGCGTTGAATCGGGGCAGGGGGCCTATGGCTACACCTTC
16 | TRBJ2-3 | TRBD1 | TRBV7-9 | NA | CASSYSGQGLGNTQYF | TGTGCCAGCAGTTACTCGGGACAGGGCTTGGGAAATACGCAGTATTTT
13 | TRBJ2-7 | NA | TRBV9 | NA | CASSVNGLKEQYF | TGTGCCAGCAGCGTAAATGGACTGAAGGAGCAGTACTTC
12 | TRBJ2-7 | NA | TRBV6-8 | NA | CASRTERITEGF | TGTGCCAGCAGGACAGAACGGATTACTGAAGGATTC
13 | TRBJ2-7 | TRBD2 | TRBV5-5 | NA | CASSITSAYEQYF | TGTGCCAGCAGCATAACTAGCGCCTACGAGCAGTACTTC
12 | TRBJ1-1 | NA | TRBV29-1 | NA | CSGMRGSTEAFF | TGCAGCGGAATGAGGGGGAGCACTGAAGCTTTCTTT
14 | TRBJ2-7 | NA | TRBV7-9 | NA | CASSPSRAAYEQYF | TGTGCCAGCAGCCCCTCCAGGGCCGCCTACGAGCAGTACTTC
13 | TRBJ2-1 | NA | TRBV15 | NA | CATSRDGLNEQFF | TGTGCCACCAGCAGAGATGGGCTGAATGAGCAGTTCTTC
17 | TRBJ2-1 | NA | TRBV5-1 | NA | CASSLEWAGSSYNEQFF | TGCGCCAGCAGCTTGGAATGGGCGGGGAGCTCCTACAATGAGCAGTTCTTC
16 | TRBJ2-5 | TRBD1 | TRBV23-1 | NA | CASSRAGQGLGQTQYF | TGCGCCAGCAGTCGCGCCGGACAGGGACTTGGGCAGACCCAGTACTTC
13 | TRBJ2-2 | NA | TRBV5-1 | NA | CASSLEGNGELFF | TGCGCCAGCAGCTTGGAGGGGAACGGGGAGCTGTTTTTT
16 | TRBJ2-7 | TRBD2 | TRBV11-1 | NA | CASRHSGRAKSYEQYF | TGTGCCAGCAGACACAGCGGGAGGGCCAAATCCTACGAGCAGTACTTC
13 | TRBJ1-2 | NA | TRBV14 | NA | CASSPASTSGYTF | TGTGCCAGCAGCCCCGCATCAACGAGTGGCTACACCTTC
13 | TRBJ2-7 | NA | TRBV27 | NA | CASSLGSPYEQYF | TGTGCCAGCAGTTTGGGCAGTCCCTACGAGCAGTACTTC
16 | TRBJ2-2 | TRBD1 | TRBV11-3 | NA | CASSLRNRGQAGELFF | TGTGCCAGCAGCTTAAGAAACAGGGGGCAGGCCGGGGAGCTGTTTTTT
15 | TRBJ1-4 | NA | TRBV5-1 | NA | CASSLDGAEGEKLFF | TGCGCCAGCAGCTTGGACGGTGCGGAAGGAGAAAAACTGTTTTTT
16 | TRBJ2-1 | TRBD2 | TRBV19 | NA | CASSEIAGGGYNEQFF | TGTGCCAGTAGCGAAATAGCGGGAGGGGGGTACAATGAGCAGTTCTTC